Shown below are 24 T cell receptor beta chains from a single sample sequenced in a study of OX40 agonist ivuxolimab in advanced cancers. Receptors were amplified or captured by the immunoSEQ multiplex PCR assay. Held by TCRdb, this immuneACCESS table contains in-frame sequences only and omits some clones. Under half of the omission traces to an unresolved V gene where checked; the cause of the rest is unknown. A total of roughly 48,000 clones appear in this sample, 85% of them only once. The top ten hold roughly a tenth of the sample. This specimen was CD4+ or CD8+ T cells sorted from blood, taken in a trial of the OX40 agonist ivuxolimab. These receptors were taken from an adult with an advanced solid tumor such as melanoma, head and neck, liver or kidney cancer.

The chain links TRBV5-6 to TRBJ2-1; 7 bases fit TRBD1. Germline CDR1 SGHDT, CDR2 YYEEEE. The CDR3 covers 15 residues. V shed 4 bases, J shed 5 bases, and the junction held 9 bases outside the gene matches. This CDR3 reads CASSKGQSVNNEQFF. DNA for the CDR3: TGTGCCAGCAGCAAGGGACAGTCTGTCAACAATGAGCAGTTCTTC.

The chain uses TRBV6-5 and TRBJ1-1; possible D gene TRBD1, 5 bases. CDR1 is MNHEY, CDR2 SVGAGI, per germline. CDR3 size: 13 residues. Trimming stripped 9 bases from V and 8 bases from J, with 19 bases between. In DNA, the CDR3 is TGTGCCAGTGGAGAGAGGGGCTATTCAGAAGCTTTCTTT. Encoded protein: CASGERGYSEAFF.

The rearrangement uses TRBV5-6 and TRBJ2-7; 9 nucleotides line up with TRBD1. The CDR3 loop spans 15 amino acids. The trim removed 3 bases at V and 3 bases at J, leaving 7 bases unmatched. Germline loops: CDR1 SGHDT, CDR2 YYEEEE. The DNA for the CDR3 is TGTGCCAGCAGCTGGAGGACAGGGGTAAGCTACGAGCAGTACTTC. Translated: CASSWRTGVSYEQYF.

The J gene is TRBJ2-1, the V gene TRBV19, with a possible D match to TRBD2 (6 bases). The germline V gene encodes CDR1 LNHDA and CDR2 SQIVND (reference sequence). The CDR3 covers 14 residues. V lost 5 bases and J lost 4, with 12 bases in between. This chain's CDR3 is CASSALAIYNEQFF. Here the CDR3 DNA reads TGTGCCAGTAGTGCCCTAGCGATTTACAATGAGCAGTTCTTC.

The chain links TRBV5-6 to TRBJ2-1; D is ambiguous. V was trimmed by 4 bases and J by 5 bases, leaving 4 bases between them. Germline CDR1 reads SGHDT; CDR2 reads YYEEEE. There are 11 residues in the CDR3. CDR3 coding DNA: TGTGCCAGCAGCCGTCACAATGAGCAGTTCTTC. Its translation is CASSRHNEQFF.

This clone was counted between two and nine times. The chain uses TRBV28 and TRBJ2-3; 8 bases are shared with TRBD1. The V gene's germline CDR1 is MDHEN and CDR2 SYDVKM. This CDR3 is built from 14 residues. J lost 5 bases, V lost 5 bases, and 6 bases had no gene match. The CDR3 bases are TGTGCCAGCAGTCAAGACAGGGGAGTAGATACGCAGTATTTT. This translates into CASSQDRGVDTQYF.

This clone is a singleton in its sample. V gene TRBV11-2 combines with J gene TRBJ2-2; D possibly corresponds to TRBD2 (6 bases). This CDR3 has 15 residues. The V end was cut by 5 bases, the J end by 0 bases, with 10 bases between. The germline gives CDR1 SGHAT, CDR2 FQNNGV. The CDR3 DNA follows: TGTGCCAGCAGCCGTAGCGGCTCGAACACCGGGGAGCTGTTTTTT. It specifies CASSRSGSNTGELFF.

In its sample, this clone was seen a few times. This chain joins TRBV5-1 and TRBJ2-2; 7 bases align to TRBD2. This CDR3 spans 17 amino acids. V shed 5 bases, J shed 3 bases, and the junction held 13 bases outside the gene matches. In germline, CDR1 is SGHRS, CDR2 YFSETQ. For the CDR3, the DNA is TGCGCCAGCAGACGAGACCTTGCAGGGAGGGACACCGGGGAGCTGTTTTTT. Amino acids: CASRRDLAGRDTGELFF.

This chain links TRBV7-8 with TRBJ2-7, with a weak D call TRBD2 (5 bases). V was shortened by 3 bases and J by 5 bases, with 11 bases between the two germline ends. The germline V gene encodes CDR1 SGHVS and CDR2 FQNEAQ. The CDR3 extends over 13 amino acids. CDR3 bases: TGTGCCAGCAGCTTCGGGATGGGGAACGAGCAGTACTTC. This gives the protein CASSFGMGNEQYF.

The chain couples TRBV6-5 to TRBJ2-2; D gene ambiguous. Germline values: CDR1 MNHEY, CDR2 SVGAGI. Trimming pared 5 bases from V and 7 bases from J, leaving 8 bases between. This CDR3 spans 12 amino acids. CDR3 protein: CASSPRYGELFF. CDR3 sequence (DNA): TGTGCCAGCAGTCCAAGATACGGGGAGCTGTTTTTT.

CDR3 loop: CASSPGQGTYEQYF. Here the CDR3 DNA reads TGTGCCAGCAGCCCCGGACAGGGCACCTACGAGCAGTACTTC. The rearrangement uses TRBV7-3 and TRBJ2-7; 8 bases match TRBD1. The germline V gene encodes CDR1 SGHTA and CDR2 FQGTGA. The CDR3 sequence is 14 residues long. Trimming at V came to 5 bases and at J to 2 bases, leaving 5 bases not matched to a gene.

The genes are TRBV6-1 and TRBJ1-1, with no clear D. Germline-derived CDR1 and CDR2 are MNHNS and SASEGT. The V end was cut by 2 bases, the J end by 5 bases, with 9 bases between. The CDR3 is made up of 13 amino acids. The chain's CDR3 is CASSEMHETEAFF. CDR3 sequence (DNA): TGTGCCAGCAGTGAAATGCACGAGACTGAAGCTTTCTTT.

The rearrangement joins TRBV27 to TRBJ1-5; 7 bases map to TRBD1. This CDR3 spans 15 amino acids. Germline V CDR1 and CDR2: MNHEY, SMNVEV (reference sequence). V lost 5 bases to trimming and J lost 0 bases; unmatched junction nucleotides: 4. DNA for the CDR3: TGTGCCAGCAGTGACAGGGCCTTTAGCAATCAGCCCCAGCATTTT. It specifies CASSDRAFSNQPQHF.

The rearrangement joins TRBV7-3 to TRBJ2-5; TRBD1 aligns across 10 bases. The germline CDR1 and CDR2 sequences are SGHTA and FQGTGA. CDR3 length: 15 amino acids. Unmatched junction bases numbered 8, after V lost 5 bases and J lost 5 bases. CDR3 sequence: CASSSQTGGRETQYF. CDR3 DNA: TGTGCCAGCAGCAGCCAGACAGGGGGCCGCGAGACCCAGTACTTC.

V is TRBV7-3 and J is TRBJ2-5; the D is unclear. The V end was cut by 5 bases, the J end by 2 bases, with 12 bases between. CDR3 length equals 14 residues. Germline CDR1 and CDR2: SGHTA and FQGTGA. The CDR3 region is CASSLNGGQETQYF. The CDR3 region has the DNA TGTGCCAGCAGCCTTAATGGTGGACAAGAGACCCAGTACTTC.

The chain employs TRBV7-2 and TRBJ2-1, with D perhaps assigned TRBD1 or TRBD2 (5 bases each). Germline-derived CDR1 and CDR2 are SGHTA and FQGNSA. V lost 6 bases, J lost 12 bases, and 15 bases lay in between. The CDR3 contains 12 residues. The CDR3 bases are TGTGCCAGCAGGCGGACTGGGGGACGGCAGTTCTTC. Translation gives CASRRTGGRQFF.

The chain uses TRBV5-5 and TRBJ1-2; D is undetermined. CDR3 size: 13 residues. Germline V gene sequence: CDR1 SGHKS, CDR2 YYEKEE (reference sequence). Trimming shortened V by 4 bases and J by 8 bases, and 15 bases separated the two germline ends. The CDR3 loop reads CASSLGSVDGYTF. In DNA form, the CDR3 reads TGTGCCAGCAGCCTGGGGAGTGTGGACGGCTACACCTTC.

The gene calls are TRBV28 and TRBJ1-1; D gene unclear. The CDR3 spans 15 residues. The V gene's germline CDR1 is MDHEN and CDR2 SYDVKM. Between the trimmed V and J ends, which lost 6 bases and 0 bases, there was a span of 14 bases. The chain's CDR3 is CASRKERPLNTEAFF. Written as DNA, the CDR3 is TGTGCCAGCAGGAAGGAGAGGCCCTTGAACACTGAAGCTTTCTTT.

V gene TRBV6-5 combines with J gene TRBJ1-1; no clear D gene. CDR3 length equals 13 residues. Germline assignment: CDR1 MNHEY and CDR2 SVGAGI. V was clipped by 2 bases and J by 0 bases, with 4 bases between them. This CDR3 reads CASSYRVNTEAFF. Written as DNA, the CDR3 is TGTGCCAGCAGTTACAGGGTGAACACTGAAGCTTTCTTT.

In its sample, this clone was seen a few times. The V gene is TRBV5-4, the J gene TRBJ2-3; TRBD1 matches 7 bases. This CDR3 comprises 13 residues. CDR1 is SGHNT, CDR2 YYREEE, per germline (reference sequence). The V segment lost 4 bases and the J segment 11 bases; nucleotides outside the gene matches: 10. The chain's CDR3 is CASSTGTAGGQYF. For the CDR3, the DNA is TGTGCCAGCAGCACCGGGACAGCTGGGGGGCAGTATTTT.

This chain connects TRBV5-8 to TRBJ2-1, with D possibly being TRBD2 (5 bases). The CDR3 sequence is 16 residues long. The V gene lost 5 bases and the J gene lost 3 bases, with 18 bases spanning the gap. The germline gives CDR1 SGHTS, CDR2 YDEGEE. Written as DNA, the CDR3 is TGTGCCAGCAGTCCCGCCCCACTAGGAAACTACAATGAGCAGTTCTTC. It yields the protein CASSPAPLGNYNEQFF.

The V call is TRBV11-3, the J call TRBJ1-1, with unresolved D. There are 12 residues in the CDR3. V was pared by 3 bases and J by 5 bases, with 7 bases between. Germline CDR1 is SGHNT and CDR2 is YENEEA. The chain's CDR3 is CASSLGTTEAFF. The CDR3, as DNA: TGTGCCAGCAGCTTGGGCACTACTGAAGCTTTCTTT.

CDR3 in amino acids: CASGQSVPGELFF. The CDR3, as DNA: TGTGCCAGCGGCCAGTCGGTGCCCGGGGAGCTGTTTTTT. The chain employs TRBV9 and TRBJ2-2; no clear D. The CDR3 extends over 13 amino acids. Between the trimmed V and J ends, which lost 7 bases and 6 bases, there was a span of 13 bases. Germline CDR1 SGDLS, CDR2 YYNGEE. The whole variable domain, remainder taken from reference TRBV9 and TRBJ2-2, is DSGVTQTPKHLITATGQRVTLRCSPRSGDLSVYWYQQSLDQGLQFLIQYYNGEERAKGNILERFSAQQFPDLHSELNLSSLELGDSALYFCASGQSVPGELFFGEGSRLTVL.

This clone was counted a few times. The chain uses TRBV29-1 and TRBJ1-1; D possibly corresponds to TRBD1 (6 bases). This CDR3 is built from 11 residues. V shed 4 bases and J shed 8 bases, with 11 bases lying between them. Germline V CDR1 and CDR2: SQVTM, ANQGSEA. The CDR3 sequence: CSVASTGEAFF. As DNA, the CDR3 is TGCAGCGTTGCCTCTACAGGGGAAGCTTTCTTT.